This TCR beta chain was sequenced during a study of cytomegalovirus exposure and HLA in healthy donors. On this clone: Its antigen remains unknown.

Vbeta (60) and Jbeta (13) primers were used in the PCR. Under the authors' procedure: An analysis that came later counted around 80 million unique TCR beta chains, some 11 million shared. The method was immunoSEQ multiplex PCR; TCRdb's version includes in-frame clones alone and lacks a portion of them. The D gene and trimming were derived from the DNA, and the V and J assignments and clone size from that table. This table holds about 160,000 clones, approximately 88% found once. The V gene's germline CDR1 is MNHNY and CDR2 SVGAGI (reference sequence). The CDR3 has 13 amino acids. V gave up 4 bases and J gave up 5 bases, with 12 bases separating them. Study outcomes and limitations: In a later analysis, HLA-associated beta chains showed higher expansion and lower generation probabilities than comparable chains. Earlier findings revealed that most TCR beta V segments proved productive either about 87% or about 30% of the time.

The sample was PBMCs. This receptor was obtained from a boy under 10 years old in good health and CMV-seronegative. The chain links TRBV6-6 to TRBJ2-7; a possible D gene is TRBD2 (5 bases). CDR3: CASSSPTRDEQYF. The CDR3 DNA sequence: TGTGCCAGCAGTTCCCCCACGAGGGACGAGCAGTACTTC.